This TCR beta chain was sequenced for a study of cytomegalovirus exposure and HLA in healthy donors. It was with 60 Vbeta and 13 Jbeta primers that the PCR ran. TCRdb's table, derived via immunoSEQ multiplex PCR, lists solely in-frame clones and lacks some. The table lists 150,000 or so clones, approximately 78% of them singletons, with roughly 0.75% in the top ten. Findings and limits, study-wide: Per published accounts, TCR beta sequences correctly predicted the HLA-A and HLA-B alleles of most subjects.

The sample holds one count of this clone. The antigen is undetermined. This sequence was found in a young woman in good health and CMV-seronegative. Sequences were obtained from PBMCs.

In nucleotides, the CDR3 is TGTGCCAGCAGTTACTCTTCTTACGAGCAGTACTTC. Its protein product is CASSYSSYEQYF. This chain uses TRBV6-6 with TRBJ2-7; unclear D gene. This CDR3 spans 12 amino acids. V lost 0 bases and J lost 4, with 4 bases in between. CDR1 is MNHNY, CDR2 SVGAGI, per germline (reference sequence).